This T cell receptor beta chain was identified in a study of beta chain features in type 1 diabetes. The study's findings and limits: For Type 1 diabetes patients, all four CD4+ subsets carried TCRB CDR3s that were moderately but significantly shorter. In these data, an HLA type influence on TCRB rearrangement remained unresolved.

This clone was counted a few times. What it recognizes is unknown. CD4+ naive, central memory, regulatory and stem cell-like memory subsets were isolated by sorting on CD45RO/CCR7/CD25/CD127/CD95/CD27. J gave up 3 bases and V 0 bases, and 5 bases lay outside the gene matches. Germline CDR1 LGHNA, CDR2 YSLEER. The CDR3 length is 15 residues. Expressed TCRB transcripts were sequenced because the isolated RNA had all been reverse transcribed beforehand. Clones were read by immunoSEQ multiplex PCR, and TCRdb kept only the in-frame ones, dropping some. The sample shows some 370,000 clones, 8.5% to 10% of them seen only once.

The chain links TRBV4-3 to TRBJ2-7; 7 bases map to TRBD1. The sample consisted of central memory CD4+ T cells from blood. The clonotype originates from a man younger than 40 with type 1 diabetes. In nucleotides, the CDR3 is TGCGCCAGCAGCCAAGATTTTCGACAGGGCTACGAGCAGTACTTC. Translated, it gives CASSQDFRQGYEQYF.